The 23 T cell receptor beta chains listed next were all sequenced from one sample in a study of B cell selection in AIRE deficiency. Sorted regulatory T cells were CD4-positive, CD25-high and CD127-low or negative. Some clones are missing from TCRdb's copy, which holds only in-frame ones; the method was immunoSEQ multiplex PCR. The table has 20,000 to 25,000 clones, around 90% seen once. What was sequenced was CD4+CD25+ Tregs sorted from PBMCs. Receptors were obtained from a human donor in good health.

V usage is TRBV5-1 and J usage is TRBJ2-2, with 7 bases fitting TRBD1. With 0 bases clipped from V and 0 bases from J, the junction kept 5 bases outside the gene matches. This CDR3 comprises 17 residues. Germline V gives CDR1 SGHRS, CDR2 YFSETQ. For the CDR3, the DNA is TGCGCCAGCAGCTTGGTGGCAGGGGGATCGAACACCGGGGAGCTGTTTTTT. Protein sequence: CASSLVAGGSNTGELFF.

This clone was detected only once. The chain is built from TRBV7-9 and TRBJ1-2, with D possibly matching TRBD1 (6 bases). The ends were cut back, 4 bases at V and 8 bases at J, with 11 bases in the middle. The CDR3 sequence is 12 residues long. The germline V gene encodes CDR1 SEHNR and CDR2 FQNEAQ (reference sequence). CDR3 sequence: CASSSTGWGYTF. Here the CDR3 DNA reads TGTGCCAGCAGCTCAACAGGGTGGGGCTACACCTTC.

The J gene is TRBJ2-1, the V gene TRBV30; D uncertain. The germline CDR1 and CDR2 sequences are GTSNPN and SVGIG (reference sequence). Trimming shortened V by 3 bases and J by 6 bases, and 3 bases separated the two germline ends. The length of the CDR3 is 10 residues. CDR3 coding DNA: TGTGCCTGGAGCGGCAATGAGCAGTTCTTC. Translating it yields CAWSGNEQFF.

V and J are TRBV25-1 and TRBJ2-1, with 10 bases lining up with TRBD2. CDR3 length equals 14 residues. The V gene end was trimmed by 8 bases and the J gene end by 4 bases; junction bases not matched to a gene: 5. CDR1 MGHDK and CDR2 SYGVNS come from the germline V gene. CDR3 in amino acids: CASASGGLYNEQFF. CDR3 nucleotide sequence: TGTGCCAGCGCTAGCGGGGGCCTTTACAATGAGCAGTTCTTC.

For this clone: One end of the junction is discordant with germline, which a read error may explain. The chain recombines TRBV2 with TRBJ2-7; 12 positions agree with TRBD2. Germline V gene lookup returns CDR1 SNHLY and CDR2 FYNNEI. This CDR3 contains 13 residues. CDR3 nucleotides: TGTGCCAGCAGAGAAGGACTAGCGGGACCCCTGCACTTC. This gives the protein CASREGLAGPLHF.

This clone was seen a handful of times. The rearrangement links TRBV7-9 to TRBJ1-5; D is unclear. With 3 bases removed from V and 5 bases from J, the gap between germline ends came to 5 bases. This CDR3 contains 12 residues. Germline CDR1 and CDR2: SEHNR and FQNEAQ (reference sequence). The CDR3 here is CASSFLDQPQHF. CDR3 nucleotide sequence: TGTGCCAGCAGCTTTTTGGATCAGCCCCAGCATTTT. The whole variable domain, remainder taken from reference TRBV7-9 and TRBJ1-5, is DTGVSQNPRHKITKRGQNVTFRCDPISEHNRLYWYRQTLGQGPEFLTYFQNEAQLEKSRLLSDRFSAERPKGSFSTLEIQRTEQGDSAMYLCASSFLDQPQHFGDGTRLSIL.

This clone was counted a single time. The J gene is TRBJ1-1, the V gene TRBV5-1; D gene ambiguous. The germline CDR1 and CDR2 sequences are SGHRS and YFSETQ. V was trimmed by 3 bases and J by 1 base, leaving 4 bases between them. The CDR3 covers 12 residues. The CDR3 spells CASSSQNTEAFF. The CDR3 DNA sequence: TGCGCCAGCAGCTCACAGAACACTGAAGCTTTCTTT.

The CDR3 coding sequence is TGTGCCAGCAGCTTAGATCTTGGACTGACCTACGAGCAGTACTTC. Translating it yields CASSLDLGLTYEQYF. V and J are TRBV11-1 and TRBJ2-7; perhaps TRBD2 as D (5 bases). V dropped 1 base and J dropped 2 bases, with 12 bases sitting between them. The CDR3 loop spans 15 amino acids. Germline values: CDR1 SGHAT, CDR2 FQDESV (reference sequence). Filled out from reference TRBV11-1 and TRBJ2-7, the complete variable domain reads EAEVAQSPRYKITEKSQAVAFWCDPISGHATLYWYRQILGQGPELLVQFQDESVVDDSQLPKDRFSAERLKGVDSTLKIQPAELGDSAMYLCASSLDLGLTYEQYFGPGTRLTVT.

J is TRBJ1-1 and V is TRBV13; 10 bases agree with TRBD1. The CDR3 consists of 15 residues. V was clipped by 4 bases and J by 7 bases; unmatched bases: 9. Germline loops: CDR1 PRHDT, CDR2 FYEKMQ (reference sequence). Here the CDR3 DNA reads TGTGCCAGCAGCTCGGGACAGGGGCTACATAGTGAAGCTTTCTTT. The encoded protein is CASSSGQGLHSEAFF.

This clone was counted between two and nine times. DNA of the CDR3: TGCGCCAGCAGCTTCCAGGAAAGCACAGATACGCAGTATTTT. Translation: CASSFQESTDTQYF. This chain connects TRBV5-1 to TRBJ2-3; D is undetermined. Germline lookup yields CDR1 SGHRS and CDR2 YFSETQ. This CDR3 comprises 14 residues. The ends were cut back, 2 bases at V and 0 bases at J, with 7 bases in the middle. The whole variable domain, filled in from reference TRBV5-1 and TRBJ2-3, reads KAGVTQTPRYLIKTRGQQVTLSCSPISGHRSVSWYQQTPGQGLQFLFEYFSETQRNKGNFPGRFSGRQFSNSRSEMNVSTLELGDSALYLCASSFQESTDTQYFGPGTRLTVL.

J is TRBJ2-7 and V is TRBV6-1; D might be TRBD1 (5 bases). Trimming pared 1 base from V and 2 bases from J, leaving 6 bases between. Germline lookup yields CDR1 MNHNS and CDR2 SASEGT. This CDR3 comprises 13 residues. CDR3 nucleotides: TGTGCCAGCAGTGAAGTCAGGGCCTACGAGCAGTACTTC. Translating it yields CASSEVRAYEQYF.

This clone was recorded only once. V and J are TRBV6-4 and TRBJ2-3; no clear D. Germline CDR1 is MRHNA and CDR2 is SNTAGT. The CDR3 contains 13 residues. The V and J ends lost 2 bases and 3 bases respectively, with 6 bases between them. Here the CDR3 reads CASSDGVTDTQYF. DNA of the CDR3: TGTGCCAGCAGTGACGGAGTGACAGATACGCAGTATTTT.

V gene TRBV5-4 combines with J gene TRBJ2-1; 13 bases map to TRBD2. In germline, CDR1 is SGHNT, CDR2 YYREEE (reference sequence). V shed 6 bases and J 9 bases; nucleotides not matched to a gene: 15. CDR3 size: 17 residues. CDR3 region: CASITSGGAESTGEQFF. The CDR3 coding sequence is TGTGCCAGCATAACTAGCGGGGGGGCGGAATCCACAGGTGAGCAGTTCTTC.

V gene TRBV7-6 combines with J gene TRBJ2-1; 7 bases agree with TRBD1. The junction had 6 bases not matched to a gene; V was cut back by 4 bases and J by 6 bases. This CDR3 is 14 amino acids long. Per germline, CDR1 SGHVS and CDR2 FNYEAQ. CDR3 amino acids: CASSWPTGLNEQFF. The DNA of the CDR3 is TGTGCCAGCAGCTGGCCGACAGGGCTCAATGAGCAGTTCTTC.

In DNA, the CDR3 is TGTGCCAGCAGTTTATCAGTGAACACTGAAGCTTTCTTT. This gives the protein CASSLSVNTEAFF. This sequence joins TRBV27 and TRBJ1-1; D gene uncertain. The CDR3 runs 13 residues. V was cut by 0 bases and J by 0 bases, with 2 bases left in between. Germline CDR1 reads MNHEY; CDR2 reads SMNVEV (reference sequence).

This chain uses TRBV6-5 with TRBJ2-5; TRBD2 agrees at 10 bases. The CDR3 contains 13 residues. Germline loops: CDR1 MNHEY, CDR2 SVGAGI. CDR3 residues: CADEAGGRETQYF. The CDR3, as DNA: TGTGCTGATGAAGCGGGGGGGCGGGAGACCCAGTACTTC.

DNA of the CDR3: TGTGCCAGCAGCTTGGCACCGAATAATTCACCCCTCCACTTT. It translates to CASSLAPNNSPLHF. The V call is TRBV4-2, the J call TRBJ1-6; D unclear. Trimming shortened V by 5 bases and J by 5 bases, and 10 bases separated the two germline ends. CDR1 LGHNA and CDR2 YNFKEQ come from the germline V gene. CDR3 size: 14 residues.

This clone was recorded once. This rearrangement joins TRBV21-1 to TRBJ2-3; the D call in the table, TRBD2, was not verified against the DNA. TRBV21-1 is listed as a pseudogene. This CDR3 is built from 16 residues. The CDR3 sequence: CASSKLESGRTDTQYF. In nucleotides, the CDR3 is TGTGCCAGCAGCAAACTTGAGAGCGGGAGGACAGATACGCAGTATTTT.

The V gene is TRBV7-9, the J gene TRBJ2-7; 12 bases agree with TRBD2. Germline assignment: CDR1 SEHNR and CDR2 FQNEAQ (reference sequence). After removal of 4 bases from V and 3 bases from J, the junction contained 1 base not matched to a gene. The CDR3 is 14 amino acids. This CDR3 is CASSSTSGSYEQYF. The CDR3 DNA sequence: TGTGCCAGCAGCTCGACTAGCGGGAGCTACGAGCAGTACTTC. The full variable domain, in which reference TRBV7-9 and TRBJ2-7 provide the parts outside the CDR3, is DTGVSQNPRHKITKRGQNVTFRCDPISEHNRLYWYRQTLGQGPEFLTYFQNEAQLEKSRLLSDRFSAERPKGSFSTLEIQRTEQGDSAMYLCASSSTSGSYEQYFGPGTRLTVT.

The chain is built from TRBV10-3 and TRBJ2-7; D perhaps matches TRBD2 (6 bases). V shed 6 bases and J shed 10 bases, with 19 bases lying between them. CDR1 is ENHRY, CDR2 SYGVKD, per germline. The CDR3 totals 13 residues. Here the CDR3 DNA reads TGTGCCATCAGCGCAGAGATAGGGCGGGAACAGTACTTC. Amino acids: CAISAEIGREQYF.

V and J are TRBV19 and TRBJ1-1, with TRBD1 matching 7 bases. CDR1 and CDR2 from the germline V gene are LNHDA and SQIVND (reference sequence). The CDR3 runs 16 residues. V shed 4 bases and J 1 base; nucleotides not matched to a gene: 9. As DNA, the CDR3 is TGTGCCAGTAGTAATGACAGGGTCTCGGGGAACACTGAAGCTTTCTTT. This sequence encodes CASSNDRVSGNTEAFF.

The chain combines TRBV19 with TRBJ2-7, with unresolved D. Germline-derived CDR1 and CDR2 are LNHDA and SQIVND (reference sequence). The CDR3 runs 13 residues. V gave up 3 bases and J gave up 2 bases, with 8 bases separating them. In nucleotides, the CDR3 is TGTGCCAGTAGTATGGGCCAGCCCTACGAGCAGTACTTC. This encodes CASSMGQPYEQYF.

The chain's CDR3 is CASSSYVIYEQYF. Here the CDR3 DNA reads TGTGCCAGCAGCTCGTACGTTATCTACGAGCAGTACTTC. J is TRBJ2-7 and V is TRBV11-2, with no clear D. With 4 bases removed from V and 3 bases from J, the gap between germline ends came to 10 bases. CDR1 SGHAT and CDR2 FQNNGV come from the germline V gene. The CDR3 is 13 amino acids. Full variable domain (outside the CDR3, taken from reference TRBV11-2 and TRBJ2-7): EAGVAQSPRYKIIEKRQSVAFWCNPISGHATLYWYQQILGQGPKLLIQFQNNGVVDDSQLPKDRFSAERLKGVDSTLKIQPAKLEDSAVYLCASSSYVIYEQYFGPGTRLTVT.